The 9 T cell receptor beta chains below all came from one sample that was sequenced in a study of CXCR3-negative and CXCR3-positive naive CD8 T cells. Findings and caveats of the study: For CXCR3-positive naive cells, TRB CDR3s were more hydrophobic than those of CXCR3-negative naive cells.

UMI-labeled TRB cDNA libraries were prepared by 5' RACE. One entry per CDR3 protein, without DNA, is what TCRdb gives after re-calling the 5' RACE reads. Its table lists about 120,000 distinct CDR3 sequences. These receptors' antigens are unknown. Sample: naive CXCR3+ CD8+ T cells from blood. Subset: CD45RO-CCR7+CD27+CD95- naive CD8+ T cells expressing CXCR3 (TNR3+). These receptor sequences come from a human donor in good health. Some clones in this sample may be carry-over from other donors' samples.

This chain links TRBV9 with TRBJ2-1; as DNA is missing, the TRBD2 call by TCRdb cannot be tested. CDR1 SGDLS and CDR2 YYNGEE come from the germline V gene. CDR3 length: 18 amino acids. CDR3 protein: CASTSTKLRLSSYNEQFF.

This chain uses TRBV12-3 or TRBV12-4 with TRBJ2-5; TCRdb's assignment of TRBD2 cannot be checked, as there is no DNA. This CDR3 spans 15 amino acids. The CDR3 is CASSPGLAGGETQYF.

The V and J genes are TRBV7-8 and TRBJ1-4; TCRdb picks TRBD1, but there is no DNA to check that call. Per the germline V gene, CDR1 is SGHVS and CDR2 is FQNEAQ. This CDR3 has 16 residues. CDR3 amino acids: CASRTGQGLANEKLFF. The full variable domain, completed using reference TRBV7-8 and TRBJ1-4, is GAGVSQSPRYKVAKRGQDVALRCDPISGHVSLFWYQQALGQGPEFLTYFQNEAQLDKSGLPSDRFFAERPEGSVSTLKIQRTQQEDSAVYLCASRTGQGLANEKLFFGSGTQLSVL.

V is TRBV12-3 or TRBV12-4 and J is TRBJ2-1; absent DNA, TCRdb's TRBD2 call cannot be checked. The CDR3 loop spans 16 amino acids. CDR3 sequence: CASSPGTSGGLPEQFF.

The rearrangement uses TRBV5-1 and TRBJ2-3. The CDR3 is made up of 15 amino acids. CDR1 SGHRS and CDR2 YFSETQ come from the germline V gene. CDR3 sequence: CASSLDRASTDTQYF. Combining the CDR3 with reference TRBV5-1 and TRBJ2-3 gives the whole variable domain KAGVTQTPRYLIKTRGQQVTLSCSPISGHRSVSWYQQTPGQGLQFLFEYFSETQRNKGNFPGRFSGRQFSNSRSEMNVSTLELGDSALYLCASSLDRASTDTQYFGPGTRLTVL.

The chain has TRBV11-1 and TRBJ1-5; TCRdb returns TRBD1, unconfirmable since there is no DNA. Germline lookup yields CDR1 SGHAT and CDR2 FQDESV (reference sequence). The length of the CDR3 is 13 residues. This chain's CDR3 is CASSFKGDQPQHF.

This chain joins TRBV5-6 and TRBJ2-4; TCRdb proposes TRBD2, but this gene call is untestable without DNA. CDR1 is SGHDT and CDR2 is YYEEEE in the germline V gene. The CDR3 length is 15 residues. CDR3 amino acids: CASSLDVSGVNIQYF. The entire variable domain, with the rest obtained from reference TRBV5-6 and TRBJ2-4, is as follows: DAGVTQSPTHLIKTRGQQVTLRCSPKSGHDTVSWYQQALGQGPQFIFQYYEEEERQRGNFPDRFSGHQFPNYSSELNVNALLLGDSALYLCASSLDVSGVNIQYFGAGTRLSVL.

The chain couples TRBV4-1 to TRBJ2-1; TCRdb calls TRBD2, which cannot be checked without DNA. This CDR3 region has 15 residues. The germline V gene has CDR1 MGHRA and CDR2 YSYEKL. CDR3 loop: CASSQAGTSLSEQFF.

This rearrangement joins TRBV5-6 to TRBJ2-1; the D gene TCRdb calls, TRBD2, cannot be checked with no DNA. Germline V gene lookup returns CDR1 SGHDT and CDR2 YYEEEE. The CDR3 length is 15 residues. The CDR3 loop is CASSPRTSGGNEQFF.